Presented here are 2 T cell receptor beta chains from one specimen sequenced in a study of cytomegalovirus exposure and HLA in healthy donors. Assay used: immunoSEQ multiplex PCR; TCRdb lists only in-frame clones, some missing. The sample holds under 150,000 clones, around 87% seen once. What was sequenced was PBMCs. These receptors were obtained from a man younger than 35 in good health and CMV-seropositive.

The rearrangement links TRBV2 to TRBJ2-4; TRBD1 matches 7 bases. Germline assignment: CDR1 SNHLY and CDR2 FYNNEI. Trimming cost V 7 bases and J 5 bases; bases outside gene matches: 8. This CDR3 has 14 residues. CDR3 sequence (DNA): TGTGCCAGCACGGTGGACAGGAGTGAAAACATTCAGTACTTC. This codes for CASTVDRSENIQYF.

This clone was picked up a small number of times. The V call is TRBV18, the J call TRBJ2-3, with D maybe TRBD2 (5 bases). V lost 3 bases and J 0 bases, leaving 10 bases between the germline ends. CDR3 size: 15 residues. From germline, CDR1 is KGHSH and CDR2 LQKENI. The CDR3 coding sequence is TGTGCCAGCTCACCGGCGGGCCACAGCACAGATACGCAGTATTTT. Translated: CASSPAGHSTDTQYF.